The entry below gives a single T cell receptor beta chain sequence along with its context. The data were obtained in a study of blood T cell repertoires in COVID-19. Germline V gene data show CDR1 as MNHEY and CDR2 as SVGAGI. The CDR3 sequence is 13 residues long. The V gene lost 6 bases and the J gene lost 4 bases, with 10 bases spanning the gap. TCRdb keeps only in-frame clones here, not all; method: immunoSEQ multiplex PCR. In the table there are about 130,000 clones, around 75% of which are singletons. This TCR was sampled from a woman aged 70-85 years with COVID-19, enrolled during active disease. The sequencing sample was made of peripheral blood. This rearrangement joins TRBV6-5 to TRBJ1-5, with a weak D call TRBD1 (6 bases). The CDR3: CASSLDRNQPQHF. The DNA of the CDR3 is TGTGCCAGCAGCCTGGACAGAAATCAGCCCCAGCATTTT.